This TCR beta chain was profiled in a study of blood T cell repertoires in COVID-19. Study background: Sources were T cells, B-cell-depleted T cells, or PBMCs; the material itself was cDNA or gDNA.

There are a few counts of this clone. Authors' methods: Quantification of nucleated cells was approximated via reference gene primer amplification. Generated by immunoSEQ multiplex PCR, the TCRdb table keeps only in-frame clones and is missing some. The DNA was the basis for D and trimming; V, J and clone size are from that table. The table lists some 460,000 clones, roughly 90% of them singletons, with about 0.7% in the top ten. This CDR3 contains 11 residues. Germline V gene data show CDR1 as GTSNPN and CDR2 as SVGIG (reference sequence). V lost 5 bases to trimming and J lost 4 bases, with 8 bases between them.

The specimen sequenced was PBMCs or T cells enriched from blood (not recorded which). This sequence originates from a woman in her late teens or twenties who had recovered from COVID-19. The chain joins TRBV30 to TRBJ1-1; D gene uncertain. For the CDR3, the DNA is TGTGCCTGGCAGGCCCTCACTGAAGCTTTCTTT. As protein: CAWQALTEAFF.